What follows are 28 T cell receptor beta chains derived from one specimen sequenced in a study of identical twins. TCRdb redid the calling of the 5' RACE reads with MiXCR, one entry per CDR3 protein. The sample consists of about 720,000 distinct CDR3 sequences, around a sixth of them appearing once. Separately, the same data were catalogued under a study of T cells expressing NK-cell markers.

Sequencing was performed on PBMCs. The origin of the receptors is a woman younger than 35 in good health.

This clonotype was seen a few times. The V call is TRBV12-3 or TRBV12-4, the J call TRBJ1-2; no clear D. Trimming cost V 8 bases and J 4 bases, with 8 bases left between them. CDR3 size: 11 residues. The CDR3 region has the DNA TGTGCCAGCCATGGGATCTATGGCTACACCTTC. Its protein is CASHGIYGYTF.

The CDR3 coding sequence is TGTGCCAGCTCACCAGAGGGATCAGGGCCAAAAAACATTCAGTACTTC. As protein: CASSPEGSGPKNIQYF. The V gene is TRBV18, the J gene TRBJ2-4; D may be TRBD1 or TRBD2 (5 bases each). The germline gives CDR1 KGHSH, CDR2 LQKENI. The V gene lost 2 bases and the J gene lost 4 bases, with 15 bases spanning the gap. The CDR3 contains 16 residues.

The genes are TRBV5-1 and TRBJ2-7; no firm D call. There are 15 residues in the CDR3. Germline V gene data show CDR1 as SGHRS and CDR2 as YFSETQ. V was trimmed by 1 base and J by 3 bases, leaving 14 bases between them. The CDR3 here is CASSLTSRVLYEQYF. The CDR3 nucleotides read TGCGCCAGCAGCTTGACCTCTAGAGTCCTCTACGAGCAGTACTTC. The whole variable domain, remainder taken from reference TRBV5-1 and TRBJ2-7, is KAGVTQTPRYLIKTRGQQVTLSCSPISGHRSVSWYQQTPGQGLQFLFEYFSETQRNKGNFPGRFSGRQFSNSRSEMNVSTLELGDSALYLCASSLTSRVLYEQYFGPGTRLTVT.

The chain couples TRBV12-5 to TRBJ2-3; unclear D gene. This CDR3 has 14 residues. V was cut by 2 bases and J by 9 bases, with 15 bases left in between. Germline assignment: CDR1 LGHNT and CDR2 FRNRAP. The chain's CDR3 is CASGLKAAPWTQYF. The CDR3 DNA is TGTGCTAGTGGTTTGAAAGCCGCGCCGTGGACGCAGTATTTT.

As DNA, the CDR3 is TGTGCCAGCAGCTTGGTGATGGATACGCAGTATTTT. The encoded protein is CASSLVMDTQYF. This chain links TRBV5-6 with TRBJ2-3, with unresolved D. CDR1 and CDR2 from the germline V gene are SGHDT and YYEEEE. CDR3 size: 12 residues. Deletions cut 0 bases from V and 6 bases from J, with 5 bases between.

This clonotype was seen many times. The CDR3 bases are TGTGCCAGCAGTGAGCTAGCGGGAGAGAAGGATACGCAGTATTTT. This translates into CASSELAGEKDTQYF. The chain joins TRBV6-4 to TRBJ2-3; 10 bases agree with TRBD2. V trimming: 3 bases; J trimming: 6 bases; junction bases outside the gene matches: 6. The germline V gene encodes CDR1 MRHNA and CDR2 SNTAGT. The CDR3 loop spans 15 amino acids.

This chain connects TRBV27 to TRBJ2-1; 13 nucleotides align to TRBD2. Looked up from germline, CDR1 is MNHEY and CDR2 is SMNVEV (reference sequence). The V and J ends lost 1 base and 7 bases, in that order; junction bases with no gene match: 7. The CDR3 loop spans 17 amino acids. This CDR3 reads CASSLLLAGGPTNEQFF. As DNA, the CDR3 is TGTGCCAGCAGTTTATTACTAGCGGGGGGGCCGACTAATGAGCAGTTCTTC.

This rearrangement joins TRBV6-1 to TRBJ2-1; 10 nucleotides match TRBD1. Per germline, CDR1 MNHNS and CDR2 SASEGT. V shed 7 bases, J shed 4 bases, and the junction held 7 bases outside the gene matches. This CDR3 region has 15 residues. DNA for the CDR3: TGTGCCAGCAATAGGGACAGGGGAAAATACAATGAGCAGTTCTTC. Protein: CASNRDRGKYNEQFF.

This clonotype was seen ten or more times. The rearrangement joins TRBV7-8 to TRBJ1-1, with D hard to call. From germline, CDR1 is SGHVS and CDR2 FQNEAQ. The CDR3 spans 16 residues. V lost 3 bases and J lost 0, with 14 bases in between. CDR3 amino acids: CASSFRDGVMNTEAFF. In DNA, the CDR3 is TGTGCCAGCAGCTTCCGAGATGGGGTTATGAACACTGAAGCTTTCTTT.

This clonotype occurred a few times. It may be a read error: a sequence one base away is much more abundant. The chain employs TRBV7-2 and TRBJ1-1; D uncertain. Germline values: CDR1 SGHTA, CDR2 FQGNSA. Between the trimmed V and J ends, which lost 3 bases and 1 base, there was a span of 6 bases. CDR3 length equals 13 residues. CDR3 sequence reads: CASSLPANTEAFF. In DNA, the CDR3 is TGTGCCAGCAGCTTGCCAGCGAACACTGAAGCTTTCTTT.

This clonotype occurred a few times. The CDR3 DNA follows: TGCGCCAGCAGCTTGCGGGTAGCGGGGGATGAGCAGTTCTTC. As protein: CASSLRVAGDEQFF. The chain employs TRBV5-1 and TRBJ2-1, with 9 bases identical to TRBD2. The length of the CDR3 is 14 residues. The J segment lost 8 bases and the V segment lost 1 base, leaving 4 bases of the junction unmatched. Germline V lookup: CDR1 SGHRS, CDR2 YFSETQ.

The chain recombines TRBV24-1 with TRBJ2-2, with D perhaps TRBD1 or TRBD2 (5 bases each). The CDR3 length is 17 residues. With 2 bases removed from V and 1 base from J, the gap between germline ends came to 13 bases. CDR1 and CDR2 (germline): KGHDR, SFDVKD. The chain's CDR3 is CATSDSALGRNTGELFF. The DNA for the CDR3 is TGTGCCACCAGTGATTCCGCGCTGGGACGGAACACCGGGGAGCTGTTTTTT.

The table lists this clonotype with many counts. The chain carries TRBV29-1 and TRBJ2-5; possibly TRBD1 for D (5 bases). V was shortened by 3 bases and J by 5 bases, with 13 bases between the two germline ends. CDR1 and CDR2 (germline): SQVTM, ANQGSEA. This CDR3 is 13 amino acids long. CDR3 in DNA: TGCAGCGTTGACCAGGGTAATTTGGAGACCCAGTACTTC. Translated, it gives CSVDQGNLETQYF.

The CDR3: CASSKVLRTSPYEQYF. The CDR3 DNA sequence: TGTGCCAGCAGCAAAGTCCTTCGGACTAGCCCCTACGAGCAGTACTTC. This rearrangement joins TRBV21-1 to TRBJ2-7; no check of the table's D call, TRBD2, against the DNA was made. TRBV21-1 is flagged as a pseudogene. The CDR3 contains 16 residues.

This chain joins TRBV2 and TRBJ2-2, with 10 bases aligning to TRBD1. From germline, CDR1 is SNHLY and CDR2 FYNNEI. This CDR3 comprises 14 residues. Trimming at V came to 9 bases and at J to 1 base, leaving 2 bases not matched to a gene. CDR3 amino acids: CARTGGQNTGELFF. CDR3 in DNA: TGTGCCAGGACAGGGGGCCAGAACACCGGGGAGCTGTTTTTT.

This clonotype was counted a few times. The gene calls are TRBV7-2 and TRBJ1-1; D not resolved. V lost 0 bases and J lost 0, with 5 bases in between. CDR1 SGHTA and CDR2 FQGNSA come from the germline V gene. The length of the CDR3 is 14 residues. CDR3: CASSLAAMNTEAFF. The CDR3 DNA follows: TGTGCCAGCAGCTTAGCCGCGATGAACACTGAAGCTTTCTTT.

This clonotype occurred a few times. The chain links TRBV7-2 to TRBJ1-1; possibly TRBD1 for D (6 bases). V lost 4 bases and J lost 1, with 10 bases in between. The CDR3 contains 14 residues. The germline V gene encodes CDR1 SGHTA and CDR2 FQGNSA. The DNA for the CDR3 is TGTGCCAGCAGCTGGGGACACTCGAACACTGAAGCTTTCTTT. Protein sequence: CASSWGHSNTEAFF.

The V and J genes are TRBV12-3 or TRBV12-4 and TRBJ2-2; D perhaps matches TRBD1 (5 bases). With 5 bases removed from V and 4 bases from J, the gap between germline ends came to 14 bases. The CDR3 extends over 15 amino acids. This CDR3 reads CASSLRTSSTGELFF. The CDR3 DNA sequence: TGTGCCAGCAGTCTCAGGACATCCTCCACCGGGGAGCTGTTTTTT.

The sample holds a few counts of this clonotype. The V and J genes are TRBV7-9 and TRBJ2-3, with unresolved D. The CDR3 has 13 residues. Deletions cut 2 bases from V and 6 bases from J, with 9 bases between. Germline assignment: CDR1 SEHNR and CDR2 FQNEAQ (reference sequence). CDR3 sequence: CASSLLAQDTQYF. DNA of the CDR3: TGTGCCAGCAGCTTACTGGCGCAGGATACGCAGTATTTT.

A few counts support this clonotype. CDR3 sequence: CSAFGGGRSGGAFF. CDR3 DNA sequence: TGCAGTGCTTTTGGGGGCGGCCGGAGCGGAGGAGCTTTCTTT. This chain links TRBV20-1 with TRBJ1-1; D might be TRBD1 (6 bases). This CDR3 has 14 residues. V dropped 5 bases and J dropped 10 bases, with 23 bases sitting between them. Germline lookup yields CDR1 DFQATT and CDR2 SNEGSKA (reference sequence).

The gene calls are TRBV27 and TRBJ2-2; a weak D match, TRBD2 (6 bases). Germline V CDR1 and CDR2: MNHEY, SMNVEV (reference sequence). The CDR3 length is 15 residues. V lost 0 bases and J 6 bases, leaving 11 bases between the germline ends. The CDR3 sequence is CASSLSQGGAGELFF. In nucleotides, the CDR3 is TGTGCCAGCAGTTTATCGCAGGGAGGAGCCGGGGAGCTGTTTTTT.

The rearrangement uses TRBV20-1 and TRBJ1-1; D uncertain. CDR3 length equals 13 residues. The germline V and J ends were trimmed by 3 bases and 1 base, with 9 bases remaining between them. The germline CDR1 and CDR2 sequences are DFQATT and SNEGSKA (reference sequence). In DNA form, the CDR3 reads TGCAGTGCTAGGGGCTTACAGAACACTGAAGCTTTCTTT. This gives the protein CSARGLQNTEAFF.

The chain couples TRBV7-8 to TRBJ2-5; D is ambiguous. The V end was cut by 4 bases, the J end by 4 bases, with 7 bases between. The CDR3 sequence is 12 residues long. Per the germline V gene, CDR1 is SGHVS and CDR2 is FQNEAQ. CDR3 in amino acids: CASSSFTETQYF. The CDR3, as DNA: TGTGCCAGCAGCTCCTTCACAGAGACCCAGTACTTC.

The CDR3 nucleotides are TGCAGCGTTGAAGGCCGGGGCCCTGGAAACACCATATATTTT. Translation gives CSVEGRGPGNTIYF. V and J are TRBV29-1 and TRBJ1-3, with TRBD1 as a possible D gene (5 bases). Germline V gene sequence: CDR1 SQVTM, CDR2 ANQGSEA. V lost 1 base and J lost 2, with 9 bases in between. The CDR3 consists of 14 residues.

In its sample, this clonotype was seen a few times. The rearrangement joins TRBV6-2 or TRBV6-3 to TRBJ2-7; no definite D call. With 3 bases removed from V and 4 bases from J, the gap between germline ends came to 10 bases. Per germline, CDR1 MNHEY and CDR2 SVGEGT. The CDR3 sequence is 13 residues long. The CDR3 nucleotides are TGTGCCAGCAGTTATGGGAATGAGTACGAGCAGTACTTC. This gives the protein CASSYGNEYEQYF.

The rearrangement uses TRBV5-1 and TRBJ1-1; D is possibly TRBD1 (6 bases). This CDR3 has 16 amino acids. Germline V gene data show CDR1 as SGHRS and CDR2 as YFSETQ. Between the trimmed V and J ends, which lost 4 bases and 0 bases, there was a span of 16 bases. The CDR3 nucleotides read TGCGCCAGCAGCCACCCAGACAGGCTGATGAACACTGAAGCTTTCTTT. The encoded protein is CASSHPDRLMNTEAFF.

This chain connects TRBV20-1 to TRBJ2-3; the D gene is possibly TRBD2 (5 bases). Trimming stripped 3 bases from V and 0 bases from J, with 10 bases between. From germline, CDR1 is DFQATT and CDR2 SNEGSKA (reference sequence). The CDR3 extends over 14 amino acids. CDR3 in amino acids: CSARDFASTDTQYF. The CDR3 DNA sequence: TGCAGTGCTAGGGACTTCGCTAGCACAGATACGCAGTATTTT.

The chain has TRBV20-1 and TRBJ1-1; perhaps TRBD1 as D (5 bases). The V end was cut by 5 bases, the J end by 1 base, with 11 bases between. The length of the CDR3 is 13 residues. CDR1 DFQATT and CDR2 SNEGSKA come from the germline V gene (reference sequence). The CDR3 nucleotides are TGCAGTGCTGTCCGGGACCCGAACACTGAAGCTTTCTTT. Its translation: CSAVRDPNTEAFF.